The T cell receptor beta chain described here comes from a study of metastatic and nonmetastatic thyroid tumors. J was trimmed by 0 bases and V by 7 bases; bases with no gene match: 11. Germline lookup yields CDR1 MNHNS and CDR2 SASEGT. The CDR3 length is 16 residues. Per the authors' pipeline: Across clinicopathological groups, CDR3 differences served as the basis for building a distant-metastasis classifier for papillary thyroid cancer. TCRdb recomputed clones from the PCR reads via MiXCR. The V and J calls reflect TCRdb's pipeline rather than the authors' work. The sample has fewer than 35,000 clones, approximately 16% seen once. This clone was detected many times. None of the patients had undergone any treatment ahead of thyroid surgery.

This receptor was taken from a male donor with papillary thyroid cancer or a benign thyroid nodule (not recorded which). Some clones in this sample may be carry-over from other donors' samples. The sequencing input was blood. The chain employs TRBV6-1 and TRBJ1-1, with 7 nucleotides matching TRBD1. The CDR3 spells CASNQGVFGMNTEAFF. The DNA for the CDR3 is TGTGCCAGCAACCAGGGGGTATTTGGGATGAACACTGAAGCTTTCTTT.